This T cell receptor beta chain originates from a study of identical twins (dated by TCRdb to 2016 to 2017). With regard to the full study: To test whether fetal clonotypes persist, the study used deep sequencing on TCR alpha and beta repertoires from monozygotic twins, unrelated adults of various ages, and cord blood. To rule out contamination, replicate twin experiments were performed at different times with different library preparation protocols. Study-wide findings and limitations: Abundant cord blood beta clonotypes carried fewer insertions; young adult naive repertoires showed a weaker similar trend, while memory repertoires showed none. Recombination models systematically underestimated out-of-frame TCR alpha sharing in monozygotic twins but agreed with sharing between unrelated individuals. Zero-insertion analyses could be partly confounded by invariant T cells such as MAIT and iNKT, though diverse VJ usage argued against such confounding for most clonotypes. Because the same donors could not be followed over many years, the conclusions depended on cross-sectional statistical analysis. Compared with coincidental sharing between unrelated individuals, out-of-frame TCR alpha sequences shared between twins had an excess of sequences with low generation probability. A weaker excess of twin sharing was found in beta out-of-frame sequences because the signal-to-noise ratio was lowered by fewer shared sequences.

Every donor was a healthy Caucasian. Three pairs of female monozygotic twins, all aged 18 to 29 years, made up the twin cohort. CD4+ and CD8+ T cell populations were isolated with positive isolation kits from Invitrogen. This clonotype was detected ten times or more. Which antigen it targets is not known. There are no base qualities to consult, and no much larger clone falls within one base. Library preparation employed 5' RACE. The data were produced on an Illumina HiSeq 2000. A universal primer binding site was introduced by template switching, and a unique molecular identifier was present in the final cDNA, enabling accurate counting of TCR cDNA molecules. Specific primers in the conserved constant-segment region were used to synthesize first-strand cDNA for TCR alpha and beta chains. To control for contamination, every cDNA library carried two barcodes: a SMART-Mk sample barcode plus Illumina barcodes. TruSeq adapter sequences, together with Illumina sample barcodes, were added in two successive PCR steps. The TCR alpha and beta cDNA libraries were sequenced on the Illumina HiSeq platform using custom primers. Concerning the study's data processing: MiGEC was used to process raw reads and extract unique molecular identifiers, and MiXCR was used to find CDR3 positions. For each individual, recombination models were inferred using an EM algorithm with the repgenHMM and IGoR tools. Shared clonotypes were analyzed with the tcR package in R, and sharing was normalized by the product of cloneset sizes. To study raw recombination free of thymic and clonal selection effects, out-of-frame nonproductive sequences were analyzed. Using fastp at Q25 and MiXCR, TCRdb reprocessed the public reads and kept productive beta chains. Each record represents a unique CDR3 protein, reported with the most common genes and DNA among its rows. In this record, the V and J calls reflect TCRdb's handling and not the investigators' own analysis. The sample table shows 200,000 to 300,000 distinct CDR3 sequences, and approximately 7.9% are seen once. The leading ten clones occupy about 5.8% of the sample.

From the cysteine through the phenylalanine, the CDR3 covers 13 amino acids. This entry keeps only the CDR3 DNA: 39 bases, framed from base 1. V is cut by 5 bases and J by 9 bases, and the space between the germline ends is 14 bases. This same sample was also taken into another study, of yellow fever vaccine responses in identical twins. The second study's paper adds: The authors reported that the T cell response to vaccination in identical twins appeared partly convergent and partly personalized. The study precisely tracked vaccine-responding T cell clones in identical twins.

The receptor comes from a woman aged 18 to 35 in good health. What was sequenced was CD8+ T cells sorted from blood. The chain was built from TRBV12-3 or TRBV12-4 and TRBJ2-1, with a weak D call of TRBD2 (6 bases match). The DNA reads TGTGCCAGCAGTCCGAGACTAGACCTTGAGCAGTTCTTC. Translated, this gives CASSPRLDLEQFF.